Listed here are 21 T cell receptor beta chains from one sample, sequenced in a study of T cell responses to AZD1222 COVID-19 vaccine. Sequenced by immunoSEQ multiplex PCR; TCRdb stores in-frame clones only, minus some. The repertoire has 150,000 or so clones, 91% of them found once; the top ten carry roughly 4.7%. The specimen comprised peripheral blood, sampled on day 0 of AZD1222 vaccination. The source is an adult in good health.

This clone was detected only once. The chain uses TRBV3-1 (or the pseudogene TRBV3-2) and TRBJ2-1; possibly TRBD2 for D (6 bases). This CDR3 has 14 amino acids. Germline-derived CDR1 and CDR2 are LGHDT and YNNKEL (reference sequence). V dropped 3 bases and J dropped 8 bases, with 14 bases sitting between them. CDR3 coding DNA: TGTGCCAGCAGCCAGGGACTGGCAGTGGATGAGCAGTTCTTC. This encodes CASSQGLAVDEQFF.

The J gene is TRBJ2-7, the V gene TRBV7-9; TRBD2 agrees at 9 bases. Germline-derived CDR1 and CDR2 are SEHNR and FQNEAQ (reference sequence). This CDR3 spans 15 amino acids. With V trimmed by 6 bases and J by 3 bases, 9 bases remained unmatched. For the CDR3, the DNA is TGTGCCAGCAGATTTAAGCGGGAGGTTTACTACGAGCAGTACTTC. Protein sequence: CASRFKREVYYEQYF.

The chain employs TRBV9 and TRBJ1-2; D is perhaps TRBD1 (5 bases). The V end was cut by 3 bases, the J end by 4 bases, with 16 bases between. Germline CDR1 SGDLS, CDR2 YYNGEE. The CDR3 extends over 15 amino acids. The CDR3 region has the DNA TGTGCCAGCAGCGCCAACCCCTGGCAGGGCTATGGCTACACCTTC. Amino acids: CASSANPWQGYGYTF.

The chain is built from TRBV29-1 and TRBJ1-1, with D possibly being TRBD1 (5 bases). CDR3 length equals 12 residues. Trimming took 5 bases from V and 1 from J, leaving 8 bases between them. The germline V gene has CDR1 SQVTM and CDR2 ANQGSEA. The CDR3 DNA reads TGCAGCGTTACAGGTCCGAACACTGAAGCTTTCTTT. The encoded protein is CSVTGPNTEAFF.

CDR3 DNA: TGTGCCAGCGCCAATCCCCGCCTGGAGACCCAGTACTTC. As protein: CASANPRLETQYF. V gene TRBV6-5 combines with J gene TRBJ2-5; D remains unclear. V lost 8 bases to trimming and J lost 5 bases, with 15 bases between them. CDR1 MNHEY and CDR2 SVGAGI come from the germline V gene. This CDR3 is built from 13 residues.

The CDR3 bases are TGTGCCAGCTCACCAGGGCCGGGTAGCAATCAGCCCCAGCATTTT. It codes for CASSPGPGSNQPQHF. V usage is TRBV18 and J usage is TRBJ1-5; D not certain. This CDR3 spans 15 amino acids. The V end lost 2 bases, the J end lost 0 bases, and 8 bases lay between the germline ends. Germline CDR1 is KGHSH and CDR2 is LQKENI.

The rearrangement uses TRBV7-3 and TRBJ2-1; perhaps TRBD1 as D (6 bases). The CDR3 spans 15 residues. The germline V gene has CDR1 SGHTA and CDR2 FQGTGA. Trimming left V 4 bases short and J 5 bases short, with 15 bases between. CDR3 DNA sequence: TGTGCCAGCAGCTCTTCGCTCAGGGGTGACAATGAGCAGTTCTTC. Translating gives CASSSSLRGDNEQFF.

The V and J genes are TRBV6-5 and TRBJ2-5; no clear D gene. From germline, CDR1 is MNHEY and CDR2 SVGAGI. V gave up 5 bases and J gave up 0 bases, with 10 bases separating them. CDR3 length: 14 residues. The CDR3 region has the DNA TGTGCCAGCAGTAGAAGACCCTACCAAGAGACCCAGTACTTC. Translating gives CASSRRPYQETQYF.

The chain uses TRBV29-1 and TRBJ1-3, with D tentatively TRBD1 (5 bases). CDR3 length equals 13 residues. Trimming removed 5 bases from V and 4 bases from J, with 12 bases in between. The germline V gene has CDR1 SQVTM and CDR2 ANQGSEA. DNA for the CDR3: TGCAGCGTTAAGGGACGAGAGGGAAACACCATATATTTT. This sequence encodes CSVKGREGNTIYF.

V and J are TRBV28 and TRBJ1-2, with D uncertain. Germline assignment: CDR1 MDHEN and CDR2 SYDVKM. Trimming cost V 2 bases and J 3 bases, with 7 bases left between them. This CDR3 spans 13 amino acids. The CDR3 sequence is CASSLSTYYGYTF. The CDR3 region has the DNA TGTGCCAGCAGTTTAAGTACATACTATGGCTACACCTTC.

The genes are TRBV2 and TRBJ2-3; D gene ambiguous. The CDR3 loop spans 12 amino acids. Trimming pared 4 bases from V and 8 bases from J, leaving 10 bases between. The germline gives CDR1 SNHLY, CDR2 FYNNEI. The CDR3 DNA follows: TGTGCCAGCAGTGCCCGGACGGCTACGCAGTATTTT. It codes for CASSARTATQYF.

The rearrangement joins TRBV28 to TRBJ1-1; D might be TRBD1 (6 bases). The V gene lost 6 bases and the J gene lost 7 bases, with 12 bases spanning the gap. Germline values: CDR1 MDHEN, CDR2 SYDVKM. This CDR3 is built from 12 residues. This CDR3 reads CASSVRGNEAFF. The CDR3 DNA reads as TGTGCCAGCAGCGTAAGGGGGAATGAAGCTTTCTTT.

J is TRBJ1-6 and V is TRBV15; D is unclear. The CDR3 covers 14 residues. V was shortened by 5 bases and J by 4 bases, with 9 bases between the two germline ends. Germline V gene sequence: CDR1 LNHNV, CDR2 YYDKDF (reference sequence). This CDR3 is CATSPQSYNSPLHF. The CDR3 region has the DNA TGTGCCACCAGCCCGCAGAGTTATAATTCACCCCTCCACTTT.

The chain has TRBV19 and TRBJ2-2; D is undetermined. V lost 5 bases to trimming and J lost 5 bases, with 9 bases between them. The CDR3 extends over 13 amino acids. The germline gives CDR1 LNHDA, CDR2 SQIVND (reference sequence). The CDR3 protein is CASSSFWTGELFF. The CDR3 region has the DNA TGTGCCAGTAGTTCGTTTTGGACCGGGGAGCTGTTTTTT.

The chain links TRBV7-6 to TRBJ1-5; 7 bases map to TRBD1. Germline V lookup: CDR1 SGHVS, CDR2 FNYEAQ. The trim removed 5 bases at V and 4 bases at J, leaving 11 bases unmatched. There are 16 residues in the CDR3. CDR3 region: CASSGSLGDRNQPQHF. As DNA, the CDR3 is TGTGCCAGCAGCGGCTCGTTAGGGGACAGAAATCAGCCCCAGCATTTT.

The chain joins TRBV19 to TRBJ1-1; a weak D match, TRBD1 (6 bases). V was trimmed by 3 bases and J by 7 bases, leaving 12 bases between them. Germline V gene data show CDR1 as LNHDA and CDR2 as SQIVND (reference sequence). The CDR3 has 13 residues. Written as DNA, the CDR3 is TGTGCCAGTAGTATGGGCAGGGGCGGTGAAGCTTTCTTT. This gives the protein CASSMGRGGEAFF.

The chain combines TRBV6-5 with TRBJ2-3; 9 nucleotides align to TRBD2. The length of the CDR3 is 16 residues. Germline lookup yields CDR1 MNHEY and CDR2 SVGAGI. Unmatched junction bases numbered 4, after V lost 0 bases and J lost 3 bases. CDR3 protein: CASSYSSGSSTDTQYF. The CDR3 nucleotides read TGTGCCAGCAGTTACTCTAGCGGGAGTAGTACAGATACGCAGTATTTT.

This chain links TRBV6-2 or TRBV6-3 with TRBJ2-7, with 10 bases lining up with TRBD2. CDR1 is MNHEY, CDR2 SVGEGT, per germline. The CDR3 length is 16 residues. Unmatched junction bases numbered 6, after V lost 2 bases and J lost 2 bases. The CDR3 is CASSYHLAGDAYEQYF. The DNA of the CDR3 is TGTGCCAGCAGTTACCATCTAGCGGGAGACGCCTACGAGCAGTACTTC.

CDR3 DNA: TGTGCCAGCATCGAGTATAGCGGGAGGACCGGGGAGCTGTTTTTT. Protein: CASIEYSGRTGELFF. The chain employs TRBV7-2 and TRBJ2-2, with 10 bases aligning to TRBD2. The V and J ends lost 7 bases and 5 bases, in that order; junction bases with no gene match: 7. Per the germline V gene, CDR1 is SGHTA and CDR2 is FQGNSA. CDR3 size: 15 residues.

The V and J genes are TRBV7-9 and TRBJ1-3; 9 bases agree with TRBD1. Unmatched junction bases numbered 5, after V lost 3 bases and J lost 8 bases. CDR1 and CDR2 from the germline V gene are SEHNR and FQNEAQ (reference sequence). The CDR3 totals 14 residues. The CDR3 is CASSFGQGKDTIYF. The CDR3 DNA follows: TGTGCCAGCAGCTTCGGACAGGGGAAGGACACCATATATTTT.

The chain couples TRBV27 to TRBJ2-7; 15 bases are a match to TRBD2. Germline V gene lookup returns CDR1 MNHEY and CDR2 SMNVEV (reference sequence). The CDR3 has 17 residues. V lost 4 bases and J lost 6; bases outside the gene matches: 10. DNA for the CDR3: TGTGCCAGCAGTTCCGTTGGGACTAGCGGGGGGTTGTGCGAGCAGTACTTC. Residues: CASSSVGTSGGLCEQYF.